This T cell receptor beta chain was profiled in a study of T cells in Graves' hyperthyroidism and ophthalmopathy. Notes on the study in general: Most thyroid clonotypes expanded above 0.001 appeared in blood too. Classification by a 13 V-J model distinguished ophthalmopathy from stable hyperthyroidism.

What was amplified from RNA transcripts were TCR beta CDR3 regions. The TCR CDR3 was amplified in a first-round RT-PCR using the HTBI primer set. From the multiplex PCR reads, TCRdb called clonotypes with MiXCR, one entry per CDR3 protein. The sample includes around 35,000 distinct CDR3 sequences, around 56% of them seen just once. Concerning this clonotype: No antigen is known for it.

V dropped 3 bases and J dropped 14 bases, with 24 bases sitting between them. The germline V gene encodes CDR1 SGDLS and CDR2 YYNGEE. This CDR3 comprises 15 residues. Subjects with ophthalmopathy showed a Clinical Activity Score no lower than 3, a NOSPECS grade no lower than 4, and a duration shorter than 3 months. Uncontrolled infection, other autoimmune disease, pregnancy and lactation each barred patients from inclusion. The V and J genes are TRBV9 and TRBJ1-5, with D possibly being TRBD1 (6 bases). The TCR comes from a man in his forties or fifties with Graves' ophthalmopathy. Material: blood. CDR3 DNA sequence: TGTGCCAGCAGCGCCCGACTAGCTGGGGGGCAGAATGAGCATTTT. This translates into CASSARLAGGQNEHF.